The text below deals with one T cell receptor (beta chain). Its specificity is unknown. Germline V gives CDR1 SNHLY, CDR2 FYNNEI. The CDR3 extends over 16 amino acids. Trimming at V came to 6 bases and at J to 0 bases, leaving 8 bases not matched to a gene. The sample is drawn from a study of shared clonotypes between healthy human individuals. About the research overall: CD4 naive cells filled three plates per donor, CD4 memory three, CD8 naive two and CD8 memory one. Study-wide results and caveats: The low donor count limited represented genetic and exposure-history diversity.

Sequenced by immunoSEQ multiplex PCR; TCRdb stores in-frame clones only, minus some. The data contain some 2,100,000 clones, approximately 94% of them singletons. This TCR was sampled from a man younger than 30 in good health. V gene TRBV2 combines with J gene TRBJ1-5; 7 nucleotides line up with TRBD1. Sequences were obtained from naive CD4+ T cells sorted from blood. The subset denotes: CD45RA+ positively selected. This chain's CDR3 is CASRGGSPVSNQPQHF. The CDR3 DNA reads as TGTGCCAGCAGAGGGGGCAGTCCCGTTAGCAATCAGCCCCAGCATTTT.